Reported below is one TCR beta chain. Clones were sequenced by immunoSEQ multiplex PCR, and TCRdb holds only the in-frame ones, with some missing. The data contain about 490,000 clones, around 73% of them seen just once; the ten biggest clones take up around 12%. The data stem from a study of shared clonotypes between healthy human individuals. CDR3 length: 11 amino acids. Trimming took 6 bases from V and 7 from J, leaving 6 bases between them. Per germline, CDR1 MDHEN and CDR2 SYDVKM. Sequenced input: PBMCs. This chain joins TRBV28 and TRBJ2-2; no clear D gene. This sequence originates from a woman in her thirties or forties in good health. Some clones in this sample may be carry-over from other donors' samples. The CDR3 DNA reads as TGTGCCAGCAGGCTCGGCGGGGAGCTGTTTTTT. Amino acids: CASRLGGELFF.